The source of this T cell receptor beta chain is a study of blood T cell repertoires in COVID-19. Across the study: Sites in the United States, Italy and Spain provided acute and convalescent COVID-19 samples. The analysed material was cDNA or gDNA that came from T cells, B-cell-depleted T cells, or PBMCs.

The germline gives CDR1 ENHRY, CDR2 SYGVKD. This CDR3 is 13 amino acids long. V lost 3 bases, J lost 3 bases, and 6 bases lay in between. Profiled with immunoSEQ multiplex PCR; TCRdb holds only in-frame clones, not every one. The table shows approximately 68,000 clones, with approximately 86% occurring only once. This clone was seen once. V and J are TRBV10-3 and TRBJ1-3, with a weak D call TRBD1 (5 bases). Sequencing input: peripheral blood. The TCR originated in a woman aged 55-75 years with acute or convalescent COVID-19. DNA of the CDR3: TGTGCCATCAGTGAAGGGGTTGGAAACACCATATATTTT. Protein product: CAISEGVGNTIYF.